This TCR beta chain was documented in a study of T cell responses to AZD1222 COVID-19 vaccine. Broader study findings: Across the whole spike, CD4 TCRs peaked at regions 160-218 and 743-854. Clonal diversity may have been underestimated, and the donors were mostly white British, with more females than males. Every sample of the repertoires postdated the peak T cell response.

Comment on this clone: Its antigen is not known.

Libraries were prepared by immunoSEQ multiplex PCR; TCRdb keeps only in-frame clonotypes and omits some of them. The profile covers about 270,000 clones, with 90% to 95% appearing a single time and roughly 0.6% taken by the ten largest. The CDR3 loop spans 18 amino acids. V was pared by 4 bases and J by 5 bases, with 23 bases between. The V gene's germline CDR1 is MNHEY and CDR2 SMNVEV (reference sequence). The chain carries TRBV27 and TRBJ1-4, with D possibly being TRBD1 (6 bases). This clonotype was sampled from an adult who received the AZD1222 COVID-19 vaccine. This material consisted of peripheral blood, taken 28 days after the second AZD1222 dose. The CDR3 DNA follows: TGTGCCAGCAGTTCCCCCGGGACAACCGGCCGATGGAATGAAAAACTGTTTTTT. Translating gives CASSSPGTTGRWNEKLFF.